This record covers a single T cell receptor beta chain. As a fraction of the sample, this clonotype is medium-sized (0.01 to 0.1%). Its antigen is currently not known. Base qualities are missing; no much larger clone stands one base away. TCRalpha and TCRbeta libraries were amplified separately by semi-nested PCR with Advantage 2 and reverse primers in the TRAC or TRBC constant regions. First-strand cDNA synthesis used between about 3.5 and 500 ng of total RNA. TCR cDNA libraries were generated by 5'-RACE using the SMARTer PCR cDNA Synthesis kit, with a poly-dT primer for first-strand synthesis. Each semi-nested reverse primer in the constant region carried a 5-nucleotide sample-specific barcode, and the resulting products were cleaned up with the Zymo DNA Clean and Concentrator-5 kit. Pools of up to ten barcoded samples were ligated to Illumina adaptors and sequenced on an Illumina MiSeq as 2 x 150 bp paired-end reads. Under the source paper's analysis protocol: Demultiplexed reads were aligned with BLAT to a custom library of all human TRAV, TRAJ, TRBV, TRBD and TRBJ combinations from IMGT. The best BLAT hits were picked using pslCDnaFilter (-maxAligns=1, -ignoreIntrons), and custom Perl scripts were used to calculate clonotype frequencies. TCRdb cleaned the public reads at Q25 with fastp, built clones with MiXCR and kept in-frame beta chains. Each record represents a unique CDR3 protein, reported with the most common genes and DNA among its rows. The V and J calls were determined by TCRdb, not by the authors. The sample records around 5,600 distinct CDR3 sequences, less than 30% of which are singletons. The ten largest clonotypes hold more than 2.5% of the sample.

Artificial thymic organoids were generated by aggregating human HSPCs with MS5 murine stromal cells transduced with human DLL1, and the organoids were cultured at an air-liquid interface. The cells used to seed the organoids were FACS-purified CD34+CD3- hematopoietic stem and progenitor cells from which residual T cells had been depleted. Organoids were cultured in serum-free RB27 medium: RPMI 1640 supplemented with B27, FLT3L, IL-7 and ascorbic acid. Organoid and thymic CD3+TCRalphabeta+CD8 single positive T cells were FACS sorted before RNA extraction. For each sample, the RNeasy Micro kit was used to purify total RNA from about 40,000 to 200,000 sorted cells, and RNA quality was checked on an Agilent RNA 6000 Nano chip. This sample is part of a study of T cells generated in artificial thymic organoids (dated by TCRdb to about 2017). Context from the whole study: TCR alpha and beta CDR3 repertoires of in vitro artificial thymic organoid-derived CD8 single positive T cells were compared with thymic and peripheral blood naive CD8 T cells. The repertoire sequencing data shown were described as representative of three independent experiments.

At the junction V is shortened by 2 bases and J by 4 bases, with 21 bases in between. The CDR3 has 18 amino acids, counting the end cysteine and phenylalanine. Here the CDR3 DNA is all that survives: 54 bases in frame from base 1. The CDR1 and CDR2 encoded by the germline V gene are SGHVS and FNYEAQ. Results the study describes overall, beyond this receptor: Organoid-derived T cells showed no skewing in Valpha or Vbeta usage, which argues against dominance of unconventional lineages or clonal expansions. The TCR clonotype diversity of organoid-derived CD8 single positive T cells was physiological and comparable to that of naive CD8 T cells from thymus and blood.

This TCR was recovered from a human donor who gave cord blood stem cells for thymic organoid culture, a cardiac surgery patient who gave postnatal thymus, or a blood donor (not recorded which). The chain is assembled from TRBV7-6 and TRBJ1-5; no confident D gene assignment can be made. Sequenced: naive CD8+ T cells grown in artificial thymic organoids from cord blood stem and progenitor cells. The cell subset or site label, read with the paper, signifies: CD3+TCRalphabeta+CD8SP T cells; for blood, CD45RO-CCR7+ naive CD8+ T cells. The CDR3 amino acid sequence is: CASSLSPRTTGGNQPQHF. The DNA is TGTGCCAGCAGCTTAAGCCCGAGAACGACTGGAGGGAATCAGCCCCAGCATTTT.